This entry lists 2 T cell receptor beta chains sequenced from one sample in a study of T cell clonotyping in hematopoietic cell transplantation. Profiling relied on immunoSEQ multiplex PCR, and the TCRdb table lists in-frame clones only, not all of them. The repertoire holds approximately 9,500 clones, with approximately 80% as singletons. Sequencing was performed on PBMCs, taken 30 days after allogeneic stem cell transplant. The receptors derive from a female patient between 40 and 55 years old who had an allogeneic stem cell transplant from a related donor, so T cells may come from the graft donor. Some clones in this sample may be carry-over from other donors' samples.

This chain links TRBV4-3 with TRBJ1-4; D is ambiguous. There are 15 residues in the CDR3. Germline V CDR1 and CDR2: LGHNA, YSLEER. Deletions cut 3 bases from V and 4 bases from J, with 12 bases between. Written as DNA, the CDR3 is TGCGCCAGCAGCCAGACACTAACGGGTAATGAAAAACTGTTTTTT. Translating it yields CASSQTLTGNEKLFF.

In DNA form, the CDR3 reads TGCAGCGCGGGGCTCAGCTCCTACGAGCAGTACTTC. Its translation: CSAGLSSYEQYF. The J gene is TRBJ2-7, the V gene TRBV29-1; tentatively, D is TRBD1 or TRBD2 (5 bases each). The germline V and J ends were trimmed by 7 bases and 0 bases, with 10 bases remaining between them. The CDR3 has 12 residues. Germline V gives CDR1 SQVTM, CDR2 ANQGSEA.